What follows is one T cell receptor (beta chain) and its context. Its antigen is unidentified. The CDR3 totals 15 residues. J was trimmed by 7 bases and V by 5 bases; bases with no gene match: 7. Per the germline V gene, CDR1 is MDHEN and CDR2 is SYDVKM. The data were obtained in a study of graft-versus-host responses after intestinal transplantation. About the study: Those transplanted obtained multivisceral, liver-intestinal, or isolated intestinal grafts. Induction with anti-thymocyte globulin, then tacrolimus and steroids for roughly three years, was given to all recipients.

Generated by immunoSEQ multiplex PCR, the TCRdb table keeps only in-frame clones and is missing some. The sample shows 45,000 to 50,000 clones, about nine tenths of them seen only once. The sample in question was unstimulated CD4+ T cells sorted from spleen or lymph node cells, obtained before transplant. The chain carries TRBV28 and TRBJ2-3; 12 bases agree with TRBD2. This sequence originates from a human donor who was the organ donor for an intestinal transplant. The DNA for the CDR3 is TGTGCCAGCAGTCCACTAGCGGGAGGCGGATATACGCAGTATTTT. It yields the protein CASSPLAGGGYTQYF.